This is a list of T cell receptor beta chains from one sample in a study of OX40 agonist ivuxolimab in advanced cancers. The protocol was immunoSEQ multiplex PCR, while the TCRdb copy is restricted to in-frame clones and leaves out a portion. The sample yields 35,000 to 45,000 clones, roughly 92% seen once. The sample in question was CD4+ or CD8+ T cells sorted from blood, obtained in a trial of the OX40 agonist ivuxolimab. These TCRs come from an adult with an advanced solid tumor such as melanoma, head and neck, liver or kidney cancer. Both conserved end residues are part of each CDR3. D genes are given only for firm matches. Size is stated for part of the rows, as once, few or many counts, or as a class when the clone is expanded.

TRBV5-6	.	TRBJ2-7	TRBD1	CASRTSGTAYEQYF	TGTGCCAGCAGGACCTCCGGGACAGCCTACGAGCAGTACTTC
TRBV13	once	TRBJ2-7	TRBD2	CASAAGTSGTGEQYF	TGTGCCAGCGCAGCGGGAACTAGCGGGACAGGTGAGCAGTACTTC
TRBV29-1	.	TRBJ2-3	.	CSVPAGGTDTQYF	TGCAGCGTCCCGGCAGGCGGGACAGATACGCAGTATTTT
TRBV10-3	.	TRBJ2-1	TRBD2	CAISESGTSGSYNEQFF	TGTGCCATCAGTGAGTCGGGGACTAGCGGGTCCTACAATGAGCAGTTCTTC
TRBV7-9	.	TRBJ2-3	TRBD2	CASSLTSGEDTDTQYF	TGTGCCAGCAGCTTGACTAGCGGGGAAGACACAGATACGCAGTATTTT
TRBV27	few	TRBJ2-7	.	CASSSIGPYEQYF	TGTGCCAGCAGTTCCATAGGTCCCTACGAGCAGTACTTC
TRBV19	.	TRBJ2-7	TRBD1	CASSIFGTGDYEQYF	TGTGCCAGTAGTATATTTGGGACAGGGGATTACGAGCAGTACTTC
TRBV19	.	TRBJ2-1	TRBD2	CASRLTSGYNEQFF	TGTGCCAGTAGACTAACTAGCGGATACAATGAGCAGTTCTTC
TRBV11-1	.	TRBJ2-2	.	CASSLTGELFF	TGTGCCAGCAGCTTAACCGGGGAGCTGTTTTTT
TRBV13	.	TRBJ2-5	TRBD1	CASSSEQGYQETQYF	TGTGCCAGCAGCTCGGAACAGGGGTACCAAGAGACCCAGTACTTC
TRBV29-1	.	TRBJ1-2	.	CSVEDPDSPNYGYTF	TGCAGCGTTGAAGACCCGGACAGCCCTAACTATGGCTACACCTTC
TRBV28	.	TRBJ2-6	TRBD1	CARPGQGVSGANVLTF	TGTGCCAGGCCGGGACAGGGGGTATCCGGGGCCAACGTCCTGACTTTC
TRBV11-2	.	TRBJ1-1	TRBD1	CASSLSTTGRDTEAFF	TGTGCCAGCAGCCTTTCTACGACAGGGAGGGACACTGAAGCTTTCTTT
TRBV13	.	TRBJ2-6	.	CASSLSSAGANVLTF	TGTGCCAGCAGCTTAAGTAGTGCTGGGGCCAACGTCCTGACTTTC
TRBV4-1	.	TRBJ2-1	.	CASSQVPGTYNEQFF	TGCGCCAGCAGCCAAGTTCCGGGAACGTACAATGAGCAGTTCTTC
TRBV11-1	.	TRBJ2-1	TRBD2	CASSLTSGSYNEQFF	TGTGCCAGCAGCCTTACTAGCGGCTCCTACAATGAGCAGTTCTTC
TRBV7-9	once	TRBJ2-7	.	CASSSGLSTYEQYF	TGTGCCAGCAGCTCTGGACTATCCACCTACGAGCAGTACTTC
TRBV27	.	TRBJ2-3	TRBD2	CASSPTGLAGTDTQYF	TGTGCCAGCAGTCCCACCGGGCTAGCGGGCACAGATACGCAGTATTTT
TRBV6-5	.	TRBJ2-7	TRBD1	CASTARTGAYEQYF	TGTGCCAGCACCGCGCGGACAGGGGCCTACGAGCAGTACTTC
TRBV11-1	.	TRBJ2-2	TRBD2	CASPLGEREGQRNTGELFF	TGTGCCAGCCCCCTAGGCGAGCGGGAGGGCCAGAGGAACACCGGGGAGCTGTTTTTT
TRBV7-3	.	TRBJ2-1	TRBD2	CASSSGTSGSLYNEQFF	TGTGCCAGCAGCTCCGGGACTAGCGGGAGCCTCTACAATGAGCAGTTCTTC
TRBV6-5	.	TRBJ1-6	.	CASSWDGGNSPLHF	TGTGCCAGCAGTTGGGACGGGGGGAATTCACCCCTCCACTTT
TRBV5-1	few	TRBJ2-7	.	CASRPRDGSYEQYF	TGCGCCAGCCGCCCCCGGGACGGAAGCTACGAGCAGTACTTC
TRBV15	.	TRBJ2-3	TRBD2	CATRSLLAGATDTQYF	TGTGCCACCCGTTCCTTACTAGCGGGAGCGACAGATACGCAGTATTTT
TRBV15	.	TRBJ1-3	TRBD1	CATSGGTGLPTNSGNTIYF	TGTGCCACCAGCGGAGGGACAGGCTTGCCAACTAACTCTGGAAACACCATATATTTT
TRBV5-1	.	TRBJ2-2	TRBD1	CASSQRTGGLLDGELFF	TGTGCCAGCAGCCAAAGGACAGGGGGCCTACTTGACGGGGAGCTGTTTTTT
TRBV28	.	TRBJ2-6	.	CASSFFGQGPGANVLTF	TGTGCCAGCAGTTTTTTCGGGCAGGGCCCTGGGGCCAACGTCCTGACTTTC
TRBV9	once	TRBJ2-7	TRBD1	CASSRRGTGDYEQYF	TGTGCCAGCAGCCGTCGTGGGACAGGGGATTACGAGCAGTACTTC
TRBV7-6	.	TRBJ2-1	.	CASSLAYNEQFF	TGTGCCAGCAGCTTAGCCTACAATGAGCAGTTCTTC
TRBV11-3	.	TRBJ2-5	.	CASSLGLGVETQYF	TGTGCCAGCAGCTTAGGACTAGGGGTCGAGACCCAGTACTTC
TRBV2	once	TRBJ1-2	.	CASSDSGDGGYTF	TGTGCCAGCAGTGATAGTGGGGATGGTGGCTACACCTTC
TRBV14	.	TRBJ2-5	.	CASSQAKLELFAETQYF	TGTGCCAGCAGCCAAGCGAAACTAGAACTATTCGCAGAGACCCAGTACTTC
TRBV27	.	TRBJ2-7	.	CASSLSLGGAPEGQYF	TGTGCCAGCAGTTTATCATTGGGGGGGGCGCCAGAGGGGCAGTACTTC
TRBV9	.	TRBJ2-5	TRBD2	CASSGQLAGGLKTQYF	TGTGCCAGCAGCGGACAACTAGCGGGAGGGCTGAAGACCCAGTACTTC
TRBV18	.	TRBJ2-1	TRBD2	CASSPLADYNEQFF	TGTGCCAGCTCACCCCTAGCGGATTACAATGAGCAGTTCTTC
TRBV7-3	.	TRBJ1-1	.	CASSLTGEGTEAFF	TGTGCCAGCAGCTTAACGGGTGAGGGAACCGAAGCTTTCTTT
TRBV2	.	TRBJ1-5	.	CASKEDSNQPQHF	TGTGCCAGCAAAGAGGATAGCAATCAGCCCCAGCATTTT
TRBV27	.	TRBJ2-7	TRBD2	CASGRGLYEQYF	TGTGCCAGCGGGAGGGGACTGTACGAGCAGTACTTC
TRBV11-2	.	TRBJ2-1	TRBD2	CASSLGLAGNNEQFF	TGTGCCAGCAGCTTAGGACTAGCGGGAAACAATGAGCAGTTCTTC